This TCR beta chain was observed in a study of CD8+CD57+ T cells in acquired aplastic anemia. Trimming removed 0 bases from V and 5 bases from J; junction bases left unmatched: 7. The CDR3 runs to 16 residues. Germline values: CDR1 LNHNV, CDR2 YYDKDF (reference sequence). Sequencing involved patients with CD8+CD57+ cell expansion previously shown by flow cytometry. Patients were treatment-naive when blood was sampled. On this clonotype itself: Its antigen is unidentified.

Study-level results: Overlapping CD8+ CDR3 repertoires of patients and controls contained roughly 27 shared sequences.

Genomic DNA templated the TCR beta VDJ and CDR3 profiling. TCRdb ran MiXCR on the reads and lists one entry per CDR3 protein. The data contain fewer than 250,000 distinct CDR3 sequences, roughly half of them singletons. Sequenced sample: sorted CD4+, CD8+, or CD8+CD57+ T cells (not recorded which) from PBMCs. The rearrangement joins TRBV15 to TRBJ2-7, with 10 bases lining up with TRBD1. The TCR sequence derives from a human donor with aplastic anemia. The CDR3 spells CATSREAGTGADEQYF. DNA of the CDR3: TGTGCCACCAGCAGAGAGGCTGGGACAGGGGCCGACGAGCAGTACTTC.